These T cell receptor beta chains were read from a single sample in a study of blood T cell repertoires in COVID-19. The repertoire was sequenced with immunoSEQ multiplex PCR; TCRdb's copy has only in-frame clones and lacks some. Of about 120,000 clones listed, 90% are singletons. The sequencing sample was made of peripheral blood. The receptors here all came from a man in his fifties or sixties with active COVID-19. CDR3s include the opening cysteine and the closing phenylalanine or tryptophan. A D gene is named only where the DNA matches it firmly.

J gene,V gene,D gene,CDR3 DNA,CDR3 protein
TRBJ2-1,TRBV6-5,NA,TGTGCCAGCAGTTACCCCCCGGGAGATGAGCAGTTCTTC,CASSYPPGDEQFF
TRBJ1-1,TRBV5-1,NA,TGCGCCAGCAGCTTTCAAACAGGGTCACCTACGAACACTGAAGCTTTCTTT,CASSFQTGSPTNTEAFF
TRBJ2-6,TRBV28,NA,TGTGCCATCCTTGGGGCCGATAACTCTGGGGCCAACGTCCTGACTTTC,CAILGADNSGANVLTF
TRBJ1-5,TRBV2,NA,TGTGCCAGCAGTGAAGGTCCGGGAGGGTTGGGCAATCAGCCCCAGCATTTT,CASSEGPGGLGNQPQHF
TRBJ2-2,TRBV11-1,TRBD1,TGTGCCAGCAGCCGGGACAGGGGTATTACCGGGGAGCTGTTTTTT,CASSRDRGITGELFF
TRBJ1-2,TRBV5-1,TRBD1,TGCGCCAGCGGCGAGACAGGGGGCTATGGCTACACCTTC,CASGETGGYGYTF
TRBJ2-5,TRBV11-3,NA,TGTGCCAGCAGCCTCACGGAGGGGGAGACCCAGTACTTC,CASSLTEGETQYF
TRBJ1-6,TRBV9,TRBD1,TGTGCCAGCAGCTTAAGACAGGGTAATTCACCCCTCCACTTT,CASSLRQGNSPLHF
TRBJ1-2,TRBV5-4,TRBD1,TGTGCCAGCAGCTTCGCAGGGGGCGGCTATGGCTACACCTTC,CASSFAGGGYGYTF
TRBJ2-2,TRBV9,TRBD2,TGTGCCAGCAGCGTAGGTCTAGCGGGAGCCGGGGAGCTGTTTTTT,CASSVGLAGAGELFF
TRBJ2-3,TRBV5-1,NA,TGCGCCAGCAGCTTGACTACAACAAAGGGGACAGATACGCAGTATTTT,CASSLTTTKGTDTQYF
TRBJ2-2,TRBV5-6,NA,TGTGCCAGCAGGGGACTGATGAACACCGGGGAGCTGTTTTTT,CASRGLMNTGELFF
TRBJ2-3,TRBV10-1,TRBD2,TGCGCCAGCAGTGAGGGGCTAGCGGGATGGGATACGCAGTATTTT,CASSEGLAGWDTQYF
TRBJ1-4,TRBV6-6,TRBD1,TGTGCCAGCAGTAAGGACAGGATCGAAAAACTGTTTTTT,CASSKDRIEKLFF